Following are 5 T cell receptor beta chains from one sample sequenced in a study of blood T cell repertoires in COVID-19. TCRdb's table, derived via immunoSEQ multiplex PCR, lists solely in-frame clones and lacks some. Among tens of thousands of clones listed, just over 85% were seen once. The specimen was peripheral blood. Receptors originate from a man aged 40-55 years with acute or convalescent COVID-19.

This chain uses TRBV2 with TRBJ1-5; no definite D call. The CDR3 extends over 13 amino acids. The germline gives CDR1 SNHLY, CDR2 FYNNEI. Trimming cost V 8 bases and J 3 bases, with 11 bases left between them. The CDR3 nucleotides read TGTGCCAGCCGGTCGACTCCCAATCAGCCCCAGCATTTT. Encoded protein: CASRSTPNQPQHF.

The V and J genes are TRBV2 and TRBJ1-5; D might be TRBD1 (5 bases). Germline V lookup: CDR1 SNHLY, CDR2 FYNNEI. Trimming shortened V by 6 bases and J by 3 bases, and 15 bases separated the two germline ends. The CDR3 consists of 15 residues. CDR3 nucleotides: TGTGCCAGCAGATTAGGAGACAGCTACAATCAGCCCCAGCATTTT. As protein: CASRLGDSYNQPQHF.

The genes are TRBV7-2 and TRBJ1-2; D call uncertain. This CDR3 is 13 amino acids long. Germline CDR1 and CDR2: SGHTA and FQGNSA. The ends were cut back, 1 base at V and 1 base at J, with 4 bases in the middle. This chain's CDR3 is CASSLVLNYGYTF. The CDR3 DNA sequence: TGTGCCAGCAGCTTAGTCCTTAACTATGGCTACACCTTC.

The rearrangement uses TRBV30 and TRBJ2-4, with a weak D call TRBD1 (5 bases). CDR1 is GTSNPN and CDR2 is SVGIG in the germline V gene (reference sequence). The CDR3 has 16 amino acids. Deletions cut 1 base from V and 1 base from J, with 14 bases between. The CDR3 here is CAWSAAGNEAKNIQYF. The CDR3 DNA sequence: TGTGCCTGGAGTGCCGCAGGGAATGAGGCCAAAAACATTCAGTACTTC.

The chain has TRBV9 and TRBJ2-3, with 7 bases identical to TRBD1. Germline V gene lookup returns CDR1 SGDLS and CDR2 YYNGEE. The length of the CDR3 is 16 residues. J gave up 2 bases and V 3 bases, and 9 bases lay outside the gene matches. The DNA of the CDR3 is TGTGCCAGCAGCGCCTCGGGACAGAGACTCACAGATACGCAGTATTTT. It encodes CASSASGQRLTDTQYF.